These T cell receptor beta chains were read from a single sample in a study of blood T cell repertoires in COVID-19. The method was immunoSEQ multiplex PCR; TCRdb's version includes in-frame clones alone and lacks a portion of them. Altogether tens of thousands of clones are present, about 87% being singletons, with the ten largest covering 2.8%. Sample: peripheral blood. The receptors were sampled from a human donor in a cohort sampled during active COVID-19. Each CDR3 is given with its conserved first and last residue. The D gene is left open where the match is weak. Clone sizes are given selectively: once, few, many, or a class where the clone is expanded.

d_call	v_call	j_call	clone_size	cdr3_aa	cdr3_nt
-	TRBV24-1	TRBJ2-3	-	CATSEYGTMQYF	TGTGCCACCAGTGAATACGGGACAATGCAGTATTTT
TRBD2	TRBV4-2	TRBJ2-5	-	CASSQIAGAPGAQYF	TGTGCCAGCAGCCAAATAGCGGGGGCACCAGGGGCCCAGTACTTC
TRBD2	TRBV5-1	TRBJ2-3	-	CASSPGLGVGGDTQYF	TGCGCCAGCAGCCCGGGACTAGGAGTCGGGGGAGATACGCAGTATTTT
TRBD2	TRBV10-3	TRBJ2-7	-	CAISESGPLAALSYEQYF	TGTGCCATCAGTGAGTCGGGGCCCCTAGCGGCTCTCTCCTACGAGCAGTACTTC
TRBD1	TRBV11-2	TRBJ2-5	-	CASSLEGQGIQETQYF	TGTGCCAGCAGCTTAGAGGGACAGGGGATCCAAGAGACCCAGTACTTC
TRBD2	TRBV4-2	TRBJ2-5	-	CASSQGLAQETQYF	TGTGCCAGCAGCCAAGGACTAGCGCAAGAGACCCAGTACTTC
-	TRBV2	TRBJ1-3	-	CASSLQGFQGNTIYF	TGTGCCAGCAGTCTACAGGGTTTTCAGGGAAACACCATATATTTT
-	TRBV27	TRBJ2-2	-	CASSPKGWQATNTGELFF	TGTGCCAGCAGTCCCAAGGGGTGGCAGGCTACGAACACCGGGGAGCTGTTTTTT
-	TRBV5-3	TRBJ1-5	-	CARSFYQPQHF	TGTGCCAGAAGTTTCTATCAGCCCCAGCATTTT
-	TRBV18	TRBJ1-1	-	CASSPSSTEAFF	TGTGCCAGCTCACCAAGTAGCACTGAAGCTTTCTTT
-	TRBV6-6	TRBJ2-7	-	CASTSLTSDEQYF	TGTGCCAGCACCTCCTTGACCAGCGACGAGCAGTACTTC
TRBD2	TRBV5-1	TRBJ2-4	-	CASSLDASGSQNIQYF	TGCGCCAGCAGCTTGGATGCTAGCGGGAGCCAAAACATTCAGTACTTC
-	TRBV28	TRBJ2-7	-	CASSPLAYEQYF	TGTGCCAGCAGTCCCCTTGCCTACGAGCAGTACTTC
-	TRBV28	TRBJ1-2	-	CASKGRDKDGYTF	TGTGCCAGCAAAGGCCGGGACAAGGATGGCTACACCTTC
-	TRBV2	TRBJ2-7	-	CASSEDRNFYEQYF	TGTGCCAGCAGTGAAGACAGGAACTTCTACGAGCAGTACTTC
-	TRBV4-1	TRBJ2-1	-	CASSQGYGGEQFF	TGCGCCAGCAGCCAAGGGTACGGCGGTGAGCAGTTCTTC
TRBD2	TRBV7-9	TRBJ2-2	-	CASRPTSGSAGELFF	TGTGCCAGCAGGCCGACTAGCGGGAGTGCCGGGGAGCTGTTTTTT
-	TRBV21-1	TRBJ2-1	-	CASSKAAGASYEQFF	TGTGCCAGCAGCAAAGCTGCGGGGGCTTCGTATGAGCAGTTCTTC
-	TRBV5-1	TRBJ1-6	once	CASSSGINSPLHF	TGCGCCAGCAGCTCGGGGATTAATTCACCCCTCCACTTT
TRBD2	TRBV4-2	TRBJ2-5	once	CASSQRAGVFPQETQYF	TGTGCCAGCAGCCAACGAGCGGGGGTTTTTCCTCAAGAGACCCAGTACTTC
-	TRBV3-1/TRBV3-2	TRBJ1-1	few	CASSHAGGYMNTEAFF	TGTGCCAGCAGCCATGCGGGCGGGTACATGAACACTGAAGCTTTCTTT
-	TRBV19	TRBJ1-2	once	CASTKEPRANYGYTF	TGTGCCAGTACCAAAGAGCCTCGGGCTAACTATGGCTACACCTTC
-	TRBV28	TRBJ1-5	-	CASSPQFPNQPQHF	TGTGCCAGCAGTCCACAGTTTCCCAATCAGCCCCAGCATTTT
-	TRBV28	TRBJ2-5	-	CASSSDWSRLELGQQETQYF	TGTGCCAGCAGTTCCGATTGGTCACGACTAGAGTTAGGGCAACAAGAGACCCAGTACTTC
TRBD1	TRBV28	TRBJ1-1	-	CASDPGTGDRTEAFF	TGTGCCAGCGACCCCGGGACAGGGGATCGCACTGAAGCTTTCTTT
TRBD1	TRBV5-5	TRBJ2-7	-	CASSSIRTGENEQYF	TGTGCCAGCAGCAGCATACGGACAGGTGAGAACGAGCAGTACTTC
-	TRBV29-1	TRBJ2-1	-	CSVDFGQKYNEQFF	TGCAGCGTTGACTTCGGACAGAAGTACAATGAGCAGTTCTTC
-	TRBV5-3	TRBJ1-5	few	CARSLNGRVHQPQHF	TGTGCCAGAAGCTTGAACGGCAGGGTCCATCAGCCCCAGCATTTT
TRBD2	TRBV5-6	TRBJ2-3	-	CASSFPAGGITDTQYF	TGTGCCAGCAGCTTTCCAGCGGGGGGTATTACAGATACGCAGTATTTT
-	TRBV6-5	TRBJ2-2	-	CASKGAGTSIRELFF	TGTGCCAGCAAAGGGGCGGGGACTTCAATCCGGGAGCTGTTTTTT
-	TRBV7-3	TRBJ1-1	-	CASRLGHQNTEAFF	TGTGCCAGCAGACTGGGACACCAGAACACTGAAGCTTTCTTT
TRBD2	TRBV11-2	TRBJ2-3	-	CASSLRGAGGTDTQYF	TGTGCCAGCAGCTTGCGGGGGGCGGGAGGCACAGATACGCAGTATTTT
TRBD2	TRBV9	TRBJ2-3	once	CASSVSGAGDTQYF	TGTGCCAGCAGCGTAAGCGGGGCGGGAGATACGCAGTATTTT
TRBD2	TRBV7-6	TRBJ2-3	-	CASSLANLAGDTQYF	TGTGCCAGCAGCTTAGCAAACCTAGCGGGAGATACGCAGTATTTT
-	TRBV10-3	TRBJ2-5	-	CAIRGLGAGETQYF	TGTGCCATCAGGGGGCTTGGGGCTGGGGAGACCCAGTACTTC
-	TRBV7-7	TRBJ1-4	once	CASSLERGTNEKLFF	TGTGCCAGCAGCTTAGAGCGGGGGACTAATGAAAAACTGTTTTTT
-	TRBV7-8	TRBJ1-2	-	CASSWTTEANYGYTF	TGTGCCAGCAGCTGGACAACCGAAGCTAACTATGGCTACACCTTC
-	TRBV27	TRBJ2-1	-	CASTGYNEQFF	TGTGCCAGCACCGGTTACAATGAGCAGTTCTTC
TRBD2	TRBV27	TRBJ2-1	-	CASSSLRGEYNEQFF	TGTGCCAGCAGTTCGTTACGGGGGGAGTACAATGAGCAGTTCTTC
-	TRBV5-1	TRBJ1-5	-	CASSLEGPGQPQHF	TGCGCCAGCAGCTTGGAGGGGCCAGGGCAGCCCCAGCATTTT
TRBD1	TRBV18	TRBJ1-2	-	CASSPNRGPGYGYTF	TGTGCCAGCTCACCCAACAGGGGGCCGGGGTATGGCTACACCTTC
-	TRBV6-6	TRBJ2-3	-	CASSYPEGSSDTQYF	TGTGCCAGCAGTTACCCCGAAGGGAGTTCAGATACGCAGTATTTT
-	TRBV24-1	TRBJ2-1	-	CATSDSVGNEQFF	TGTGCCACCAGTGATTCAGTCGGGAATGAGCAGTTCTTC
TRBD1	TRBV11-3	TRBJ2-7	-	CASSLTGGDEQYF	TGTGCCAGCAGCTTGACAGGGGGCGACGAGCAGTACTTC
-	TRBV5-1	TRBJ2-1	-	CASSLGTPAGNEQFF	TGCGCCAGCAGCCTCGGGACTCCGGCGGGGAATGAGCAGTTCTTC